These T cell receptor beta chains were read from a single sample in a study of identical twins. TCRdb re-analysed the 5' RACE reads in MiXCR, keeping a single row per CDR3 protein. The repertoire includes 400,000 to 500,000 distinct CDR3 sequences, over 11% of them detected once, and approximately 1% sits in the top ten. These sequences were also reported in another study, on yellow fever vaccine responses in identical twins.

Source material: CD4+ T cells sorted from blood. The receptors originated from a woman aged 18-29 years in good health. CDR3s include the opening cysteine and the closing phenylalanine or tryptophan. Each record gives: J gene, V gene, D gene, clone size, CDR3 DNA, CDR3 protein. A D gene is named only where the DNA matches it firmly. Some rows have no size entry. The others give once, few or many, or a class for an expanded clone.

j_gene: TRBJ2-7; v_gene: TRBV3-1; d_gene: .; abundance: many; CDR3nt: TGTGCCAGCAGCCTTGGGGAGGAGGGAGCCTACGAGCAGTACTTC; CDR3aa: CASSLGEEGAYEQYF
j_gene: TRBJ2-1; v_gene: TRBV19; d_gene: TRBD1; abundance: few; CDR3nt: TGTGCCAGTAGTACCAACTGGGACAGGCTCAATGAGCAGTTCTTC; CDR3aa: CASSTNWDRLNEQFF
j_gene: TRBJ2-7; v_gene: TRBV7-2; d_gene: .; abundance: few; CDR3nt: TGTGCCAGCAGCTTAGGGGACGTTACCTACGAGCAGTACTTC; CDR3aa: CASSLGDVTYEQYF
j_gene: TRBJ2-6; v_gene: TRBV15; d_gene: TRBD1; abundance: .; CDR3nt: TGTGCCACCAGCAGAGCGATACAGGGGAGAGGGGCCAACGTCCTGACTTTC; CDR3aa: CATSRAIQGRGANVLTF
j_gene: TRBJ2-5; v_gene: TRBV6-5; d_gene: TRBD1; abundance: .; CDR3nt: TGTGCCAGCAGTTACTCGGCACAGGGGCGGAAAGAGACCCAGTACTTC; CDR3aa: CASSYSAQGRKETQYF
j_gene: TRBJ2-7; v_gene: TRBV11-2; d_gene: .; abundance: few; CDR3nt: TGTGCCAGCAGCTTAGTGGGCGGGGCAGGGGGTAGCTACGAGCAGTACTTC; CDR3aa: CASSLVGGAGGSYEQYF
j_gene: TRBJ2-1; v_gene: TRBV10-3; d_gene: TRBD1; abundance: .; CDR3nt: TGTGCCATCACCTCTGGGACAGCAGAGCAGTTCTTC; CDR3aa: CAITSGTAEQFF
j_gene: TRBJ2-3; v_gene: TRBV20-1; d_gene: .; abundance: .; CDR3nt: TGCTGTGCTAGAGAAATCCGAATCGGGGGCGGCACAGATACGCAGTATTTT; CDR3aa: CCAREIRIGGGTDTQYF
j_gene: TRBJ2-3; v_gene: TRBV5-1; d_gene: TRBD2; abundance: few; CDR3nt: TGCGCCAGCAGCTTGCCTAGCGGGAGTTCAGATACGCAGTATTTT; CDR3aa: CASSLPSGSSDTQYF
j_gene: TRBJ1-4; v_gene: TRBV6-1; d_gene: .; abundance: few; CDR3nt: TGTGCCAGCAGCGGGATAACTAATGAAAAACTGTTTTTT; CDR3aa: CASSGITNEKLFF
j_gene: TRBJ2-7; v_gene: TRBV15; d_gene: TRBD2; abundance: .; CDR3nt: TGTGCCACCAGCAGAGATGTGGCTAGCGGGGTCGAGCAGTACTTC; CDR3aa: CATSRDVASGVEQYF
j_gene: TRBJ2-7; v_gene: TRBV30; d_gene: TRBD1; abundance: few; CDR3nt: TGTGCCTGGAGTTCAGGGGGCCGAAACGAGCAGTACTTC; CDR3aa: CAWSSGGRNEQYF
j_gene: TRBJ2-1; v_gene: TRBV3-1; d_gene: .; abundance: .; CDR3nt: TGTGCCAGCAGCCAAGACTCACTGGCAACCCAGTTCTTC; CDR3aa: CASSQDSLATQFF
j_gene: TRBJ1-6; v_gene: TRBV7-3; d_gene: .; abundance: few; CDR3nt: TGTGCCAGCAGCTCGGGACTGCTTAGTTCACCCCTCCACTTT; CDR3aa: CASSSGLLSSPLHF
j_gene: TRBJ2-3; v_gene: TRBV4-2; d_gene: .; abundance: few; CDR3nt: TGTGCCAGCAGCCCGGCCCGATTGGATACGCAGTATTTT; CDR3aa: CASSPARLDTQYF
j_gene: TRBJ2-1; v_gene: TRBV3-1; d_gene: TRBD2; abundance: many; CDR3nt: TGTGCCAGCAGCCAAGAACTCTGGACTAGTTCCAATGAGCAGTTCTTC; CDR3aa: CASSQELWTSSNEQFF
j_gene: TRBJ2-1; v_gene: TRBV25-1; d_gene: .; abundance: many; CDR3nt: TGTGCCAGCCTAGGTCGGGCCTACAATGAGCAGTTCTTC; CDR3aa: CASLGRAYNEQFF
j_gene: TRBJ1-3; v_gene: TRBV7-6; d_gene: .; abundance: .; CDR3nt: TGTGCCAGCAGGGGCAGGACTCCCTCTGGAAACACCATATATTTT; CDR3aa: CASRGRTPSGNTIYF
j_gene: TRBJ1-2; v_gene: TRBV2; d_gene: .; abundance: few; CDR3nt: TGTGCCAGCAGTCCTGAGGATTATGGCTACACCTTC; CDR3aa: CASSPEDYGYTF
j_gene: TRBJ2-1; v_gene: TRBV29-1; d_gene: .; abundance: .; CDR3nt: TGCAGCGTTTCCCAAACCCCCTCCAGGGTCTCCTACAATGAGCAGCTCTTC; CDR3aa: CSVSQTPSRVSYNEQLF
j_gene: TRBJ1-5; v_gene: TRBV10-3; d_gene: .; abundance: few; CDR3nt: TGTGCCATCAGAGACGGGGGTAGCAATCAGCCCCAGCATTTT; CDR3aa: CAIRDGGSNQPQHF
j_gene: TRBJ2-3; v_gene: TRBV7-2; d_gene: .; abundance: .; CDR3nt: TGTGCCAGCAGCACCAGTCCGGTAGGAGGAGATACGCAGTATTTT; CDR3aa: CASSTSPVGGDTQYF
j_gene: TRBJ2-5; v_gene: TRBV28; d_gene: .; abundance: few; CDR3nt: TGTGCCAGCAGTTCCGCCGGTCCGGGACAAGAGACCCAGTACTTC; CDR3aa: CASSSAGPGQETQYF